This record covers a single T cell receptor beta chain. The sample is drawn from a study of blood T cell repertoires in COVID-19. Study overall: The origin of the acute and convalescent COVID-19 samples was the United States, Italy and Spain. T cells, B-cell-depleted T cells, or PBMCs provided the cDNA or gDNA that served as material.

Methods used by the authors: Quantification of nucleated cells was approximated via reference gene primer amplification. Libraries were prepared by immunoSEQ multiplex PCR; TCRdb keeps only in-frame clonotypes and omits some of them. That table supplies the V and J calls and clone size; D and trimming were determined from the DNA. This table has fewer than 120,000 clones, 75% to 80% appearing once. V lost 4 bases and J lost 7, with 11 bases in between. The germline gives CDR1 LNHDA, CDR2 SQIVND (reference sequence). The CDR3 consists of 13 residues. Sequencing used peripheral blood. The TCR was taken from a woman aged 80 or over with active or convalescent COVID-19. This chain joins TRBV19 and TRBJ2-1; D is perhaps TRBD2 (6 bases). CDR3 DNA: TGTGCCAGTAGTAGAGGGACTCCGAATGAGCAGTTCTTC. It codes for CASSRGTPNEQFF.